The following is a TCR beta chain sequence with its context. Libraries were prepared by immunoSEQ multiplex PCR; TCRdb keeps only in-frame clonotypes and omits some of them. Counted here are about 690,000 clones, 90% occurring once; the ten biggest clones make up 34%. The entry originates in a study of shared clonotypes between healthy human individuals. For the study at large: Per donor, CD8 memory used one plate, CD8 naive used two, CD4 memory used three and CD4 naive used three.

The source material was memory CD8+ T cells from PBMCs. Described subset: CD45RO+ cells pooled with CCR7-negative TemRA cells. This receptor was obtained from a young man in good health. Some clones in this sample may be carry-over from other donors' samples.

CDR3 sequence: CASSETSGIYNEQFF. The CDR3 DNA reads TGCGCCAGCAGTGAGACTAGCGGGATCTACAATGAGCAGTTCTTC. The V and J genes are TRBV10-1 and TRBJ2-1; 10 nucleotides match TRBD2. CDR3 length: 15 amino acids. Losses at the gene ends were 2 bases for V and 3 bases for J; bases not matched to a gene: 1. The germline CDR1 and CDR2 sequences are WNHNN and SYGVQD (reference sequence).